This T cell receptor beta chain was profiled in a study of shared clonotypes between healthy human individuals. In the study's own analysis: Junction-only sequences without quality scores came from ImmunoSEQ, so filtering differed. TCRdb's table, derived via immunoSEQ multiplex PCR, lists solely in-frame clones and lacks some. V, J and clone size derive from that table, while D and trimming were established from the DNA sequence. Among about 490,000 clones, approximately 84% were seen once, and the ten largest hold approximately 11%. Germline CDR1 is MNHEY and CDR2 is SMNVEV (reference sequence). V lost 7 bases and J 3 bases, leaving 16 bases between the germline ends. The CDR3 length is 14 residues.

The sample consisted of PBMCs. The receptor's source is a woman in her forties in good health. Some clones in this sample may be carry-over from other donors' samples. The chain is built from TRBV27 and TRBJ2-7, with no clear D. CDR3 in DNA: TGTGCCAGCAAAGTCGCGCTCCAAAACTACGAGCAGTACTTC. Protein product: CASKVALQNYEQYF.